This T cell receptor (beta chain) emerged from a study of technical replicates of blood from several donors. Sequencing used immunoSEQ multiplex PCR; TCRdb keeps in-frame clones, though not all of them. The repertoire consists of 65,000 to 95,000 clones, with approximately 97% occurring once and the leading ten covering roughly 0.3%. V trimming: 0 bases; J trimming: 2 bases; junction bases outside the gene matches: 0. This CDR3 spans 15 amino acids. CDR1 and CDR2 from the germline V gene are LGHNA and YSLEER. The sample consisted of T cells isolated from PBMCs. The chain combines TRBV4-3 with TRBJ2-1; 8 bases line up with TRBD2. The receptor comes from a human donor in good health. This CDR3 reads CASSQEGLAYNEQFF. The DNA of the CDR3 is TGCGCCAGCAGCCAAGAGGGACTAGCCTACAATGAGCAGTTCTTC.